The 5 T cell receptor beta chains below all came from one sample that was sequenced in a study of shared clonotypes between healthy human individuals. Method: immunoSEQ multiplex PCR; TCRdb's copy keeps in-frame clones and lacks some. The data contain about 1.5 million clones, 98% of them singletons. Sequenced input: naive CD4+ T cells sorted from blood. As to subset: CD45RA+ positively selected. These receptors all come from a man aged 25-40 years in good health.

Notes on this clone: Other DNA variants within this sample encode the same CDR3. The V gene is TRBV7-9, the J gene TRBJ2-7; a possible D gene is TRBD2 (5 bases). In germline, CDR1 is SEHNR, CDR2 FQNEAQ (reference sequence). V shed 0 bases and J shed 7 bases, with 7 bases lying between them. There are 12 residues in the CDR3. The CDR3 bases are TGTGCCAGCAGCTTAGCGAGGGATGAGCAGTACTTC. It encodes CASSLARDEQYF. The full variable domain, rest sourced from reference TRBV7-9 and TRBJ2-7, is DTGVSQNPRHKITKRGQNVTFRCDPISEHNRLYWYRQTLGQGPEFLTYFQNEAQLEKSRLLSDRFSAERPKGSFSTLEIQRTEQGDSAMYLCASSLARDEQYFGPGTRLTVT.

The chain carries TRBV28 and TRBJ2-3, with D possibly matching TRBD2 (5 bases). CDR1 and CDR2 from the germline V gene are MDHEN and SYDVKM. This CDR3 has 12 residues. V was shortened by 5 bases and J by 11 bases, with 14 bases between the two germline ends. The CDR3 sequence: CASSPDLLRQYF. The DNA of the CDR3 is TGTGCCAGCAGTCCGGACTTACTCAGGCAGTATTTT.

The chain employs TRBV6-4 and TRBJ2-4; TRBD1 might be the D (6 bases). The length of the CDR3 is 11 residues. Germline values: CDR1 MRHNA, CDR2 SNTAGT. Trimming stripped 10 bases from V and 8 bases from J, with 12 bases between. In nucleotides, the CDR3 is TGTGCCACAAACAGGGTGTACATTCAGTACTTC. Amino acid sequence: CATNRVYIQYF.

This chain joins TRBV7-9 and TRBJ2-1; D tentatively reads TRBD1 or TRBD2 (5 bases each). This CDR3 is built from 15 residues. CDR1 SEHNR and CDR2 FQNEAQ come from the germline V gene (reference sequence). Trimming took 10 bases from V and 2 from J, leaving 18 bases between them. The CDR3: CAILFGARTYNEQFF. In DNA, the CDR3 is TGTGCCATCCTATTCGGGGCTAGAACCTACAATGAGCAGTTCTTC. Full variable domain (missing parts from reference TRBV7-9 and TRBJ2-1): DTGVSQNPRHKITKRGQNVTFRCDPISEHNRLYWYRQTLGQGPEFLTYFQNEAQLEKSRLLSDRFSAERPKGSFSTLEIQRTEQGDSAMYLCAILFGARTYNEQFFGPGTRLTVL.

The chain carries TRBV11-2 and TRBJ2-3, with D possibly matching TRBD2 (5 bases). From germline, CDR1 is SGHAT and CDR2 FQNNGV. This CDR3 is 14 amino acids long. V lost 0 bases, J lost 8 bases, and 12 bases lay in between. This CDR3 is CASSLDSFRGTQYF. CDR3 nucleotides: TGTGCCAGCAGCTTAGACTCCTTTCGGGGTACGCAGTATTTT.